This entry lists 28 T cell receptor beta chains sequenced from one sample in a study of tumor-infiltrating lymphocytes in primary liver carcinoma. A constant-region primer primed TCR beta cDNA synthesis from 400 to 550 ng of total RNA. Modified slightly, ARM-PCR produced TCR beta libraries over three nested multiplex PCR rounds. With TRBV1-TRBV30 forward primers and a C-beta reverse primer, the first two PCR rounds were run for about 10 cycles each. TCRdb passed the multiplex PCR reads through MiXCR, listing each CDR3 protein once. The sample holds more than 70,000 distinct CDR3 sequences, 69% seen once. RNA and DNA were co-extracted from approximately 20-30 mg of unsorted bulk tissue. What was sequenced was tumor-adjacent normal liver tissue. The receptors were gathered from a man in his forties with primary liver carcinoma and hepatitis B virus infection.

As for this clonotype: One base away lies a much larger clone, so this may be a sequencing read error. This sequence joins TRBV7-8 and TRBJ2-3; 7 bases are a match to TRBD2. The CDR3 consists of 11 residues. Germline V gives CDR1 SGHVS, CDR2 FQNEAQ. CDR3 region: CASSAGDMQYF. CDR3 nucleotide sequence: TGTGCCAGCAGCGCGGGAGATATGCAGTATTTT.

As concerns this clonotype: No conserved phenylalanine or tryptophan ends this CDR3, so it is likely a read error. The DNA of the CDR3 is TGTGCCAGCAGAATCATTCCGAACACTGAAGCTTTCGTT. Translating gives CASRIIPNTEAFV. This rearrangement joins TRBV6-5 to TRBJ1-1, with D hard to call. The V and J ends lost 6 bases and 1 base respectively, with 9 bases between them. CDR1 and CDR2 (germline): MNHEY, SVGAGI. The CDR3 consists of 13 residues.

About this clonotype: Since no conserved phenylalanine or tryptophan closes the CDR3, a read error is the likely cause. The DNA is left out, because the CDR3 cannot be placed on it with certainty; the CDR3 is given as TCRdb lists it. The V gene is TRBV6-2 or TRBV6-3, the J gene TRBJ2-2; the table's D call, TRBD1, has no DNA check behind it. From germline, CDR1 is MNHEY and CDR2 SVGEGT. Both ends counted, the CDR3 spans 15 residues. CDR3 residues: CASRTGTGDTGERFL.

Worth noting for this clonotype: One end of the junction varies from germline; a read error may be responsible. This sequence joins TRBV4-3 and TRBJ2-7, with D perhaps TRBD1 (6 bases). The length of the CDR3 is 15 residues. Per germline, CDR1 LGHNA and CDR2 YSLEER. CDR3 coding DNA: TGCGCCAACAGCCAGGAGACGGCAGGGGCCTACGAGCAGTACTTC. Translated: CANSQETAGAYEQYF.

Worth noting for this clonotype: A much larger clone lies a single base off, so this may be a read error. Because the CDR3 is missing its conserved closing phenylalanine or tryptophan, this is likely a read error. The V gene is TRBV7-9, the J gene TRBJ2-1, with D unresolved. Germline loops: CDR1 SEHNR, CDR2 FQNEAQ (reference sequence). V was cut by 3 bases and J by 7 bases, with 13 bases left in between. The CDR3 has 14 amino acids. The CDR3 is CASSFGPGRNEQFL. The CDR3 DNA reads TGTGCCAGCAGCTTTGGGCCAGGTCGGAATGAGCAGTTCCTC.

A note on this clonotype: A read error may produce the germline difference seen at one junction end. The chain combines TRBV4-1 with TRBJ2-2; tentatively, D is TRBD1 (6 bases). CDR1 is MGHRA, CDR2 YSYEKL, per germline. The CDR3 has 16 amino acids. CDR3 in amino acids: CASSLMGHTNTGELFF. CDR3 coding DNA: TGCGCCAGCAGCCTGATGGGACACACGAACACTGGGGAGCTGTTTTTT.

This clonotype is a singleton in its sample. Relative to the germline gene, one junction end is altered; a read error may explain this. The chain carries TRBV4-1 and TRBJ2-1; either TRBD1 or TRBD2 may fit D (6 bases each). Germline CDR1 and CDR2: MGHRA and YSYEKL. This CDR3 comprises 17 residues. In DNA form, the CDR3 reads TGTGCCAGCAGCCAAGATAGGGGGGAGAGCTCCTACAATGAGCAGTCCTTC. This codes for CASSQDRGESSYNEQSF.

As regards this clonotype: The junction does not match germline at one end; this may be a read error. The rearrangement links TRBV6-6 to TRBJ1-1, with 8 bases that match TRBD1. CDR3 length equals 13 residues. The V gene's germline CDR1 is MNHNY and CDR2 SVGAGI (reference sequence). CDR3 sequence: CVSSTGGTTETFF. In DNA, the CDR3 is TGTGTCAGCAGCACAGGGGGGACCACTGAAACTTTCTTT.

This clonotype was detected ten times or more. The CDR3 coding sequence is TGCGCCAGCAGCTCCAGGGCGGCGGGAGGGCCGGACAATGAGCAGTTCTTC. Encoded protein: CASSSRAAGGPDNEQFF. This chain connects TRBV5-1 to TRBJ2-1; 9 bases agree with TRBD2. The V segment lost 3 bases and the J segment 5 bases; nucleotides outside the gene matches: 12. The CDR3 runs to 17 residues. Germline V gene sequence: CDR1 SGHRS, CDR2 YFSETQ.

This chain uses TRBV11-1 with TRBJ2-1; 8 bases fit TRBD1. The CDR3 is 15 amino acids. Germline lookup yields CDR1 SGHAT and CDR2 FQDESV (reference sequence). CDR3 DNA sequence: TGTACCGGCAACTCCTGGCCCACAGGGGGCAATGAGCAGTTCTTC. It translates to CTGNSWPTGGNEQFF.

This clonotype was seen ten or more times. The V gene is TRBV5-1, the J gene TRBJ1-1, with D possibly being TRBD1 (6 bases). The V and J ends lost 4 bases and 6 bases respectively, with 16 bases between them. The CDR3 is 14 residues long. Germline CDR1 SGHRS, CDR2 YFSETQ. The CDR3 region has the DNA TGCGCCAGCAGCGTAGGGGGGCAATCGGCTGAAGCTTTCTTT. Translated, it gives CASSVGGQSAEAFF.

The sample holds many counts of this clonotype. The chain joins TRBV29-1 to TRBJ2-7, with 7 bases lining up with TRBD1. The CDR3 extends over 12 amino acids. V shed 6 bases and J 6 bases; nucleotides not matched to a gene: 8. Germline V gene sequence: CDR1 SQVTM, CDR2 ANQGSEA. CDR3 nucleotides: TGCAGCGTCAGGATAGGGGGCTCCGAGCAGTACTTC. Translated, it gives CSVRIGGSEQYF.

The V call is TRBV12-3 or TRBV12-4, the J call TRBJ1-2; D gene ambiguous. CDR3 size: 13 residues. The CDR3 DNA sequence: TGTGTCGGCCGTATTGACAAGGACTATGGCTACACCTTC. This gives the protein CVGRIDKDYGYTF.

This clonotype has only a few counts. The germline gene is not matched at one end of the junction; a read error may be the cause. This rearrangement joins TRBV28 to TRBJ2-1; 8 bases align to TRBD2. Germline V gene sequence: CDR1 MDHEN, CDR2 SYDVKM. The CDR3 runs to 17 residues. This CDR3 reads CAGSLSAGRVAYNEQFF. The DNA of the CDR3 is TGTGCCGGCAGTTTATCGGCCGGGAGGGTCGCCTACAATGAGCAGTTCTTC.

As for this clonotype: One end of the junction varies from germline; a read error may be responsible. The V gene is TRBV5-1, the J gene TRBJ1-1; maybe TRBD1 (5 bases). The germline gives CDR1 SGHRS, CDR2 YFSETQ. The CDR3 runs to 15 residues. The DNA of the CDR3 is TGCGCCGGCAGCTTGGCCGGAGGGGCAAGGACTGATGCTTTCTTT. Protein: CAGSLAGGARTDAFF.

With regard to this clonotype: At one end, the junction sequence differs from germline, possibly due to a read error. The rearrangement links TRBV11-2 to TRBJ2-1, with 7 bases matching TRBD2. CDR1 and CDR2 from the germline V gene are SGHAT and FQNNGV. CDR3 length: 15 amino acids. The CDR3 nucleotides are TGTGCTAGCAGCCCCCAGTGGGAGGGATTGGGTGAGCACTTCTTC. It is translated as CASSPQWEGLGEHFF. The variable domain in full, completed from reference TRBV11-2 and TRBJ2-1, reads EAGVAQSPRYKIIEKRQSVAFWCNPISGHATLYWYQQILGQGPKLLIQFQNNGVVDDSQLPKDRFSAERLKGVDSTLKIQPAKLEDSAVYLCASSPQWEGLGEHFFGPGTRLTVL.

Turning to this clonotype: A single base separates this from a much larger clone, so it may be a read error. The chain recombines TRBV5-8 with TRBJ2-5; 9 nucleotides agree with TRBD2. This CDR3 has 16 residues. CDR1 is SGHTS and CDR2 is YDEGEE in the germline V gene. Trimming took 6 bases from V and 5 from J; bases not matched to a gene: 14. The CDR3 DNA sequence: TGTGCCAGCATTCCTTTGTTAGCGGGAGTTTCGGAGACCCAGTACTTC. This translates into CASIPLLAGVSETQYF.

V gene TRBV7-9 combines with J gene TRBJ1-2, with D uncertain. The V gene's germline CDR1 is SEHNR and CDR2 FQNEAQ (reference sequence). With 5 bases removed from V and 9 bases from J, the gap between germline ends came to 25 bases. The CDR3 consists of 16 residues. This chain's CDR3 is CASSPEGGLSQYSYTF. CDR3 DNA sequence: TGTGCCAGCAGCCCCGAGGGCGGGCTGTCCCAGTATAGCTACACCTTC.

About this clonotype: The junction shows a germline mismatch at one end, possibly a read error. The rearrangement uses TRBV12-3 or TRBV12-4 and TRBJ2-1; 7 bases line up with TRBD2. The CDR3 sequence is 15 residues long. As DNA, the CDR3 is TGTGCAAGCAGTTTAGCGGGTAGCTCCCACAATGAGCAGTTCTTC. This codes for CASSLAGSSHNEQFF.

A remark on this clonotype: The junction differs from germline at one of its ends, possibly a read error. This chain links TRBV28 with TRBJ2-4; D call uncertain. The CDR3 is 13 residues long. CDR1 and CDR2 (germline): MDHEN, SYDVKM. In DNA, the CDR3 is TGTGGCAGCAGTCCAAGCAGAGAGAACATTCAGTACTTC. Translation gives CGSSPSRENIQYF.

V and J are TRBV5-5 and TRBJ2-1; D is unresolved. Trimming cost V 1 base and J 7 bases, with 15 bases left between them. CDR3 length equals 15 residues. Germline CDR1 is SGHKS and CDR2 is YYEKEE (reference sequence). The CDR3: CASSLRQWVRNEQFF. The CDR3 region has the DNA TGTGCCAGCAGCTTGCGGCAGTGGGTACGGAATGAGCAGTTCTTC. Supplemented by reference TRBV5-5 and TRBJ2-1, the full variable domain reads DAGVTQSPTHLIKTRGQQVTLRCSPISGHKSVSWYQQVLGQGPQFIFQYYEKEERGRGNFPDRFSARQFPNYSSELNVNALLLGDSALYLCASSLRQWVRNEQFFGPGTRLTVL.

A remark on this clonotype: This could be a read error, since a much larger clone is one nucleotide away. The V gene is TRBV4-1, the J gene TRBJ1-6; D ambiguous. V lost 3 bases to trimming and J lost 8 bases, with 11 bases between them. Germline CDR1 MGHRA, CDR2 YSYEKL. The CDR3 is 14 amino acids. The CDR3 here is CASSHPWKDSPLHF. The CDR3, as DNA: TGCGCCAGCAGCCACCCCTGGAAGGATTCACCCCTCCACTTT.

This chain joins TRBV11-2 and TRBJ2-2, with a weak D call TRBD1 (6 bases). This CDR3 has 15 amino acids. Germline V gene sequence: CDR1 SGHAT, CDR2 FQNNGV. V dropped 1 base and J dropped 7 bases, with 13 bases sitting between them. CDR3 amino acids: CASSLGQDFIGELFF. The CDR3 DNA is TGTGCCAGCAGCTTAGGACAGGATTTCATCGGGGAGCTGTTTTTT.

On this clonotype itself: A read error is possible here, since a much larger clone lies one base away. Since no conserved phenylalanine or tryptophan closes the CDR3, a read error is the likely cause. The chain uses TRBV4-2 and TRBJ1-1; TRBD1 aligns across 8 bases. CDR1 and CDR2 from the germline V gene are LGHNA and YNFKEQ. The CDR3 covers 15 residues. The CDR3 loop is CTSSRMDRENTEAFS. DNA for the CDR3: TGTACCAGCAGCCGGATGGACAGGGAAAACACTGAAGCTTTCTCT.

The V and J genes are TRBV29-1 and TRBJ2-1, with 7 bases identical to TRBD2. The V gene's germline CDR1 is SQVTM and CDR2 ANQGSEA. The CDR3 covers 15 residues. V shed 8 bases and J 1 base; nucleotides not matched to a gene: 11. Written as DNA, the CDR3 is TGCAGCAGAAAACTAGCGCCGAGTTCCTACAATGAGCAGTTCTTC. Translated, it gives CSRKLAPSSYNEQFF.

Points on this clonotype: A much larger clone is a single base away; this may be a read error. The gene calls are TRBV11-2 and TRBJ2-5; D gene ambiguous. V lost 6 bases, J lost 9 bases, and 14 bases lay in between. There are 12 residues in the CDR3. The germline CDR1 and CDR2 sequences are SGHAT and FQNNGV. CDR3 nucleotide sequence: TGTGCCAGCAGTCTAGAGAGTGTGGCCCAGTACTTC. This sequence encodes CASSLESVAQYF.

This clonotype has only one observation. At one end, the junction sequence differs from germline, possibly due to a read error. V usage is TRBV29-1 and J usage is TRBJ2-2, with a tentative D call TRBD1 (6 bases). Germline assignment: CDR1 SQVTM and CDR2 ANQGSEA. This CDR3 region has 14 residues. CDR3 nucleotides: TGCAGCGTCCTCGGTCCGGGACACACCGGGGAGCTATTTTTT. Its translation: CSVLGPGHTGELFF.

In this sample, this clonotype turned up many times. The CDR3 nucleotides read TGTGCCAGCAGCTTGGCGGGAGGGCGGGAAGGCAATGAGCAGTTCTTC. Protein: CASSLAGGREGNEQFF. V usage is TRBV5-4 and J usage is TRBJ2-1; 8 positions match TRBD2. The V gene's germline CDR1 is SGHNT and CDR2 YYREEE (reference sequence). The CDR3 loop spans 16 amino acids. Trimming at V came to 0 bases and at J to 6 bases, leaving 8 bases not matched to a gene.